The 10 T cell receptor beta chains listed next were all sequenced from one sample in a study of identifying expanded T cells in peripheral blood. Data came from immunoSEQ multiplex PCR; TCRdb stores just in-frame clones and leaves some out. The repertoire includes 100,000 or so clones, roughly 85% of them detected once, and roughly a sixth sits in the top ten. The sequenced material came from blood. The receptors stem from a person aged 18 to 75 in good health.

The CDR3 DNA reads as TGCGCCAGCACGCCCTTACAGGGGGCGGAGACCCAGTACTTC. Residues: CASTPLQGAETQYF. The chain carries TRBV5-1 and TRBJ2-5; 9 bases line up with TRBD1. V gave up 6 bases and J gave up 5 bases; unmatched junction bases: 8. Looked up from germline, CDR1 is SGHRS and CDR2 is YFSETQ. CDR3 length: 14 amino acids.

This chain connects TRBV18 to TRBJ1-1; 7 bases line up with TRBD1. Germline assignment: CDR1 KGHSH and CDR2 LQKENI. This CDR3 has 16 amino acids. J was trimmed by 4 bases and V by 2 bases; bases with no gene match: 10. The CDR3 DNA sequence: TGTGCCAGCTCACCAGGGGCAGGGGGAGTGGGCACTGAAGCTTTCTTT. Its protein product is CASSPGAGGVGTEAFF.

CDR3 DNA sequence: TGTGCCAGCAGTTACAACTACCAGGGGGGGGAAAAACTGTTTTTT. This codes for CASSYNYQGGEKLFF. This chain uses TRBV6-5 with TRBJ1-4; 7 nucleotides agree with TRBD1. Germline V gene data show CDR1 as MNHEY and CDR2 as SVGAGI. This CDR3 is built from 15 residues. Trimming at V came to 2 bases and at J to 8 bases, leaving 8 bases not matched to a gene.

The J gene is TRBJ2-5, the V gene TRBV5-4; 7 nucleotides agree with TRBD1. J gave up 2 bases and V 2 bases, and 6 bases lay outside the gene matches. CDR1 and CDR2 from the germline V gene are SGHNT and YYREEE (reference sequence). CDR3 size: 15 residues. The chain's CDR3 is CASSLQGFRQETQYF. In nucleotides, the CDR3 is TGTGCCAGCAGCTTACAGGGGTTTAGGCAAGAGACCCAGTACTTC.

V and J are TRBV5-6 and TRBJ1-5; perhaps TRBD1 as D (5 bases). This CDR3 spans 15 amino acids. Germline V lookup: CDR1 SGHDT, CDR2 YYEEEE. Trimming took 1 base from V and 0 from J, leaving 8 bases between them. CDR3 DNA sequence: TGTGCCAGCAGCTTGCAGGGACGTAGCAATCAGCCCCAGCATTTT. Encoded protein: CASSLQGRSNQPQHF.

The V call is TRBV5-4, the J call TRBJ2-7; either TRBD1 or TRBD2 may supply D (6 bases each). The V and J ends lost 4 bases and 2 bases respectively, with 10 bases between them. The CDR3 contains 13 residues. The V gene's germline CDR1 is SGHNT and CDR2 YYREEE (reference sequence). Written as DNA, the CDR3 is TGTGCCAGCAGCGCGGGACAAACCTACGAGCAGTACTTC. Protein: CASSAGQTYEQYF.

This sequence joins TRBV7-2 and TRBJ2-7; D may be TRBD1 or TRBD2 (5 bases each). The ends were cut back, 2 bases at V and 1 base at J, with 12 bases in the middle. The CDR3 is 15 amino acids. The germline CDR1 and CDR2 sequences are SGHTA and FQGNSA. The CDR3 here is CASSLLRGVSYEQYF. In DNA, the CDR3 is TGTGCCAGCAGCTTACTGAGGGGCGTGTCCTACGAGCAGTACTTC.

The chain employs TRBV5-4 and TRBJ2-7; 8 bases map to TRBD1. The germline gives CDR1 SGHNT, CDR2 YYREEE (reference sequence). J gave up 6 bases and V 4 bases, and 9 bases lay outside the gene matches. The CDR3 runs 14 residues. In DNA, the CDR3 is TGTGCCAGCAGCCCCTCGGACAGGGTGGGCGAGCAGTACTTC. It specifies CASSPSDRVGEQYF.

The rearrangement uses TRBV7-2 and TRBJ2-2; perhaps D is TRBD1 or TRBD2 (7 bases each). CDR3 length equals 15 residues. Per germline, CDR1 SGHTA and CDR2 FQGNSA. The V and J ends lost 7 bases and 6 bases respectively, with 18 bases between them. The DNA for the CDR3 is TGTGCCAGCACCTCTTTCAGGGGGGGCCCCGGGGAGCTGTTTTTT. This encodes CASTSFRGGPGELFF.

The chain recombines TRBV2 with TRBJ2-1, with no clear D. Per the germline V gene, CDR1 is SNHLY and CDR2 is FYNNEI. This CDR3 region has 13 residues. The V end was cut by 3 bases, the J end by 7 bases, with 10 bases between. For the CDR3, the DNA is TGTGCCAGCAGTGATCTGGCTTCAAATGAGCAGTTCTTC. It yields the protein CASSDLASNEQFF.